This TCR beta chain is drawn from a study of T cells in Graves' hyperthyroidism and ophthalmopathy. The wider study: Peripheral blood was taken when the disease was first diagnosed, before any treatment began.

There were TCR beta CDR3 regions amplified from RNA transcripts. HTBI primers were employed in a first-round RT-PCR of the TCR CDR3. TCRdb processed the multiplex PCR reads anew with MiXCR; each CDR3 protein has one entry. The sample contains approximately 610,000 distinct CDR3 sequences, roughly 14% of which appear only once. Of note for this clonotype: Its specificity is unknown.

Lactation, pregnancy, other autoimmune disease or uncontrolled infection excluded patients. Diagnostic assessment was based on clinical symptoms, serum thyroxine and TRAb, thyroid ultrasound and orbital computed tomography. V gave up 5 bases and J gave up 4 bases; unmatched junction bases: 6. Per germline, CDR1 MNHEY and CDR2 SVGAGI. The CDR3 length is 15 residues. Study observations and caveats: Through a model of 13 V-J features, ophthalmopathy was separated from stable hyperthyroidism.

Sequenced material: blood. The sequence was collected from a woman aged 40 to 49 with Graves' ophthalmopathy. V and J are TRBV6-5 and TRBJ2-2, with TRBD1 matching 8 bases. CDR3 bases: TGTGCCAGCAGTACCCGACAGGGGAGCACCGGGGAGCTGTTTTTT. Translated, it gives CASSTRQGSTGELFF.